A few counts support the clone carrying this T cell receptor beta chain. Its antigen is still unknown. This CDR3 has 17 amino acids. Per germline, CDR1 SGHTA and CDR2 FQGNSA. The library was made from cDNA and included unique molecular identifiers. Input populations of 1 to 10 million T cells gave rise to approximately 500,000 cDNA molecules. TCRdb re-called the PCR reads with MiXCR, one entry per CDR3 protein. The table lists about 820,000 distinct CDR3 sequences, approximately 53% of them singletons. This sample was included in a study of post-analysis software for immune sequencing data. As for the study in general: There were relapsing-remitting, secondary progressive and progressive-relapsing multiple sclerosis among the disease courses included.

General study points: When the samples were clustered directly with F measure, those that had been prepared in the same batch showed strong co-clustering. Normalized Chao1 diversity was significantly lower in multiple sclerosis patients than in controls. Controls showed lower frequencies than patients for roughly 5 TRBV segments, and TRBV5-6, TRBV5-1 and TRBV20-1 were among these.

The TCR originated in a girl aged 5 to 17 with multiple sclerosis. The sequenced sample was blood. This sequence joins TRBV7-2 and TRBJ2-7; D possibly corresponds to TRBD1 (6 bases). The J call is in doubt because the DNA end fits TRBJ2-5 better. The chain's CDR3 is CASSLQGLGAPRETQYF. The CDR3 nucleotides are TGTGCCAGCAGCTTACAGGGGCTAGGGGCGCCCCGGGAGACCCAGTACTTC.